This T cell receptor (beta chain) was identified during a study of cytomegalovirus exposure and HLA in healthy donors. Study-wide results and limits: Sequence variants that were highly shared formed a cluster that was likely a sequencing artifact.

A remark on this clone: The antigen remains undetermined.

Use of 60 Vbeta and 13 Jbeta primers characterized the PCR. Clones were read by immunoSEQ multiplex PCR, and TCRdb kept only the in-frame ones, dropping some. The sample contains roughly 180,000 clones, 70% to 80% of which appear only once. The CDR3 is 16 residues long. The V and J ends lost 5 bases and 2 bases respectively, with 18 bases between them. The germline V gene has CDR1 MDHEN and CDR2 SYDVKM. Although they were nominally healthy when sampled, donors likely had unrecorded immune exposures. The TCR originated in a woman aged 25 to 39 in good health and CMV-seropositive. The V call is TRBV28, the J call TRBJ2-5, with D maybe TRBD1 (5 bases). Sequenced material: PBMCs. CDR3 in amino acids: CASSPSGRVSQETQYF. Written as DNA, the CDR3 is TGTGCCAGCAGTCCAAGTGGCAGGGTCTCACAAGAGACCCAGTACTTC.